This T cell receptor beta chain was obtained from a study of cytomegalovirus exposure and HLA in healthy donors (dated by TCRdb to 2016 to 2017). Background on the whole study: An earlier analysis of roughly 610 of the donors reported 276 Gb of sequence data and 95 million to 130 million unique TCR beta sequences obtained from around 190 million T cells. Every discovery cohort repertoire had been produced on one sequencing platform. The study combined high-throughput TCR immunosequencing, statistical association of individual TCRs with disease status, and machine learning to predict cytomegalovirus infection status. The study aimed to test whether signatures of past pathogen exposure could be identified by cataloging public T cell receptors. To decide whether each TCR beta V gene segment behaved as functional or pseudogenic, an earlier analysis of 587 of the donors relied on high-throughput TCR beta sequencing. Of the 398 genotyped donors, about 80% fell in the genetic ancestry cluster associated with self-reported Caucasian donors. About 310 gigabases of sequencing data and 78 million or so unique TCR sequences were included in an early release covering roughly 700 HLA-typed donors. In a later analysis, previously published TCR beta repertoires from 666 donors were re-analyzed and high-resolution HLA genotyping was added so that TCR occurrence patterns could be studied. Typing coverage differed by locus: A, B, C, DRB1 and DQB1 were typed in about 620-630 donors, DQA1 in 500 to 550, DPA1 in some 610, and DPB1 in roughly 450. About five DR-DQ haplotypes were handled as single units for association and clustering, since linkage in the cohort was strong. Among about 370 genotyped donors of the cohort, an average of approximately 240,000 unique TCR beta nucleotide sequences was sequenced per donor, of which roughly 17% were non-productive. HLA typing included class I and class II loci at four-digit resolution. Rather than using new phenotypic data, the later analysis identified candidate immune exposures from TCR beta sequences and from how often those sequences occurred across donors. The study profiled the T cell repertoires of approximately 700 subjects by immunosequencing and related them to cytomegalovirus serostatus. Alongside the repertoire data, information on donor age, sex, ethnicity and CMV serostatus was compiled. Genome-wide SNP genotypes for about 60% of the roughly 670 donors were used in a later genetic analysis, which treated that subset as a discovery cohort. In addition to the first cohort of 666 subjects, a separate validation cohort of approximately 120 different subjects was used.

With regard to this clone: Its antigen target is currently unknown. The sample holds no much larger clone one base away, and base qualities are not on file.

The library was made by the immunoSEQ multiplex PCR assay. The multiplex PCR relied on a mix of 60 forward primers for TCR Vbeta segments and 13 reverse primers for TCR Jbeta segments. A multiplex PCR assay on genomic DNA amplified the CDR3 region of rearranged TCR beta genes. On the Illumina HiSeq System, the amplified TCR beta libraries were sequenced as 87-base-pair reads. The paper's data handling went like this. Across the roughly 640 repertoires, a later analysis counted 78 million or so unique TCR beta chains, some 11 million of which were shared by at least two donors. A nearest-neighbor algorithm error-corrected the raw reads and collapsed the reads into unique sequences, merging closely related sequences to remove PCR and sequencing errors. CDR3 sequences were aligned to IMGT reference sequences to assign V, D and J gene segments. For a sequence to be retained, a match of at least six nucleotides was required to both a V gene segment and a J gene segment. A rearrangement counted as productive if the CDR3 had no stop codons and remained in frame with V and J, and every other rearrangement counted as non-productive. Following IMGT convention, CDR3 was defined as the stretch from the second conserved V-encoded cysteine up to the conserved J-encoded phenylalanine. The earlier analysis of a few hundred of the donors excluded any sequence lacking an unambiguous match to a single V gene segment. An earlier analysis of a few hundred of the donors called V segments functional above 56.7% productive rearrangements and segregating when the between-donor standard deviation exceeded 5%. To diagnose cytomegalovirus status from the catalog of TCR beta chain sequences, a statistical classification framework was built. In a later analysis, TCR nucleotide sequences were compared against IMGT/GENE-DB human TR gene sequences so that V and J genes could be assigned. The TCRdist pipeline was used in a later analysis to assign CDR3 sequences and most-parsimonious VDJ recombination scenarios. In a later analysis, each TCR beta chain was defined by its CDR3 amino acid sequence together with its V-gene family, and reads lacking a unique V-gene family were excluded. To address suspected cross-contamination and a sequencing artifact, a later analysis removed around 590 highly shared, low-generation-probability nucleotide sequences. In a later analysis, a clonal expansion index was calculated for each public chain from normalized within-repertoire ranks of inferred template counts. A later analysis computed generation probabilities with a VDJ recombination model fitted to out-of-frame rearrangements, and checked the results against IGoR. A later analysis scored TCR-TCR, TCR-HLA and TCR-CMV co-occurrence with hypergeometric tests, applying a repertoire-size bias correction to TCR pairs. To estimate false discovery rates, a later analysis permuted the HLA or CMV assignments 20 times. In a later analysis, co-occurring TCRs were grouped with DBSCAN, and TCRdist sequence similarity was added when clustering was performed within HLA-allele-positive subsets. Repertoires with fewer than 30,000 or more than 120,000 public chains were left out of co-occurrence clustering, as were about 5 repertoires with anomalous nucleotide sharing. In its TCRdb copy, this immuneACCESS table keeps in-frame sequences only and misses some clones. Where compared with another copy, unresolved V genes explain less than half of these, and the others have no known cause. The V and J calls and clone size were taken over from that table, and D and trimming were inferred from the DNA. The sample data list 210,000 or so clones, and around 76% of these were observed just once. Jointly, the top ten make up 0.63% of the sample.

The CDR3 covers 16 residues, taking in both the cysteine and the phenylalanine. The sequence is cut down to CDR3 DNA, 48 bases in frame from base 1. V lost 5 bases and J lost 4 bases, and the count of bases not matched to a germline gene is 10. Taken from the germline V gene, the CDR1 and CDR2 loops are SGHNT and YENEEA. In total, fewer than 750 healthy bone marrow donors made up the cohort. Cohort members were all nominally healthy when sampled, although unrecorded immune exposures were likely present. The donor tested CMV seronegative and was one of the 352 seronegative cohort members. Every donor gave a peripheral blood sample, and the peripheral blood mononuclear cells from that sample were used for TCR beta sequencing. Genomic DNA was extracted from the blood cell samples with the Qiagen DNeasy Blood Extraction Kit. Points the paper makes about the study in general: A cluster of highly shared sequence variants was judged likely to be a technical artifact of the sequencing pipeline. Linkage disequilibrium might explain the correlated functional status among segregating V segments, but an unknown experimental factor could not be excluded. In vitro tests confirmed that a few of the cytomegalovirus-associated TCR beta chains recognize cytomegalovirus antigens. The classifier was reported to diagnose cytomegalovirus status with high specificity and sensitivity in both the original cohort and the validation cohort. According to a later analysis, most CMV-associated TCR beta chains appeared to be HLA-restricted, and the HLA associations seemed to be driven largely by CMV exposure. Several of the top co-occurrence clusters appeared to be linked to parvovirus B19, influenza, CMV and Epstein-Barr virus, according to a later analysis. Across donors, most TCR sequences were observed very rarely, whereas some public TCRs were present in many individuals. Presence/absence analyses assumed roughly uniform sequencing depth across donors, an assumption that may not hold. A further reported finding was that TCR beta sequences accurately predicted the HLA-A and HLA-B alleles for most subjects in the first cohort. In a later analysis, the rate of TCR association differed among HLA loci, with DRB1 alleles having the most associated TCRs and HLA-C alleles having the fewest. In a later genetic analysis, a missense DCLRE1C variant was associated with V-gene and J-gene trimming of TCR beta chains, and the association was replicated in an independent cohort. Some IMGT-functional V segments, including TRBV6-2 and TRBV6-3, could not be distinguished by the 87-base-pair reads and were therefore excluded. According to the authors, the approach could potentially be generalized to other disease states and immunological phenotypes. Broadly in line with IMGT annotations, most TCR beta V segments showed up in productive rearrangements about 90% or about 30% of the time in an earlier analysis of several hundred of the donors. In a later analysis, HLA-associated TCR beta chains showed more clonal expansion and lower generation probabilities than non-associated chains that were equally common. Because HLA typing was missing for some donors at each locus, association tests included only the typed subset. At a false discovery rate of 0.05, a later analysis linked about 17,000 TCR beta sequences to specific HLA alleles. According to a later genetic analysis, donors in an Asian-associated ancestry cluster had fewer N-insertions in productive TCRs than the roughly 670-donor mean. Seventeen rarely observed V segments, including chromosome 9 orphons, were excluded from the earlier analysis of some 590 of the donors because counts were too low. Strong co-occurrence of HLA alleles, especially DR and DQ, made assigning TCR associations to individual alleles difficult. The study listed 150 to 200 TCR beta chains as associated with cytomegalovirus. Only TCR beta chains were sequenced in this cohort, and the absence of alpha or paired-chain data limited detectable features. CMV serostatus was the only immune exposure information available for the cohort.

Here the chain combines TRBV11-3 and TRBJ2-3; the junction holds 9 bases that match TRBD1. Sequencing was carried out using PBMCs. The TCR was taken from a man between 18 and 35 years old in good health and CMV-seronegative. The nucleotides read TGTGCCAGCAGCGCTAACACAGGGGGCAGAGCAGATACGCAGTATTTT. Its product reads: CASSANTGGRADTQYF.